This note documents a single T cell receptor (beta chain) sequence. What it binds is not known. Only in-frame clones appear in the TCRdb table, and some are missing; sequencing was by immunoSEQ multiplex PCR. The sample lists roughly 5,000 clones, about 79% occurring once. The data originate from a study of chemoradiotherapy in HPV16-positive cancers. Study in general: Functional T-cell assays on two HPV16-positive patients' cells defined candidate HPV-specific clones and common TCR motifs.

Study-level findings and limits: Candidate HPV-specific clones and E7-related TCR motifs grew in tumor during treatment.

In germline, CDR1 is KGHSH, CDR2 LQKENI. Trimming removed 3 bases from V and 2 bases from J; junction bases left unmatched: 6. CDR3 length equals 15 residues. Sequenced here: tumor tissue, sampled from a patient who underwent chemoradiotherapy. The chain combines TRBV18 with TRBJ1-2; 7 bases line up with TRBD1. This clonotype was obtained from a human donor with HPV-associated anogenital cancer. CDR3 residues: CASSPTGNPNYGYTF. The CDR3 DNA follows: TGTGCCAGCTCACCGACAGGGAACCCGAACTATGGCTACACCTTC. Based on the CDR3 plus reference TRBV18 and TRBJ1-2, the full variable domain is NAGVMQNPRHLVRRRGQEARLRCSPMKGHSHVYWYRQLPEEGLKFMVYLQKENIIDESGMPKERFSAEFPKEGPSILRIQQVVRGDSAAYFCASSPTGNPNYGYTFGSGTRLTVV.